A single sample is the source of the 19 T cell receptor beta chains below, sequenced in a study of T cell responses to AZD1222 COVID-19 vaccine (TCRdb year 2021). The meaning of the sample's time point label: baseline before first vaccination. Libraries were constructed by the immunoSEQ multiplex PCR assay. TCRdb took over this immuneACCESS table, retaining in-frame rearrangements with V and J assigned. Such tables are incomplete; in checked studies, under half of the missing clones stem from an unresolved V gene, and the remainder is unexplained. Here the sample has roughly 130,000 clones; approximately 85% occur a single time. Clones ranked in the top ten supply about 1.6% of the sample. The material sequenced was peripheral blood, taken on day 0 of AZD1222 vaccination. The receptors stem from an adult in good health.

CDR3 DNA: TGTGCCAGCAGCTTGACCTACAGGGGAGAATCCTACAATGAGCAGTTCTTC. Protein: CASSLTYRGESYNEQFF. This chain links TRBV5-5 with TRBJ2-1; the match to TRBD1 covers 7 bases. CDR1 and CDR2 (germline): SGHKS, YYEKEE (reference sequence). The CDR3 sequence is 17 residues long. J was trimmed by 1 base and V by 1 base; bases with no gene match: 8.

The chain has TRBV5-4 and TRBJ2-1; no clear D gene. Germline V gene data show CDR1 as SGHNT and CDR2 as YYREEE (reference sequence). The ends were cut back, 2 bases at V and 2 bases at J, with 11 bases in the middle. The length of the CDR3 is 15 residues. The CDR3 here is CASSFNSGPYNEQFF. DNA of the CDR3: TGTGCCAGCAGCTTCAACTCCGGACCCTACAATGAGCAGTTCTTC.

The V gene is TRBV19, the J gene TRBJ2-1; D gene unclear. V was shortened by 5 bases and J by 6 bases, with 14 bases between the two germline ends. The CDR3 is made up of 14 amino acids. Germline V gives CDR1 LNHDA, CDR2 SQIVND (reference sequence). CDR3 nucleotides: TGTGCCAGTAGTCCCCAGAAGACCAGCAATGAGCAGTTCTTC. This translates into CASSPQKTSNEQFF. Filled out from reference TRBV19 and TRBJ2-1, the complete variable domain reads DGGITQSPKYLFRKEGQNVTLSCEQNLNHDAMYWYRQDPGQGLRLIYYSQIVNDFQKGDIAEGYSVSREKKESFPLTVTSAQKNPTAFYLCASSPQKTSNEQFFGPGTRLTVL.

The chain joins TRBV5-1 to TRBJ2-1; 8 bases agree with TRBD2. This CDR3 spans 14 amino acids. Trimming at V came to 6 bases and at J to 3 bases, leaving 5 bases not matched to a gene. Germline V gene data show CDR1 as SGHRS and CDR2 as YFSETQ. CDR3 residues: CASNRAGGYNEQFF. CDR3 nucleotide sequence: TGCGCCAGCAATCGGGCGGGGGGCTACAATGAGCAGTTCTTC.

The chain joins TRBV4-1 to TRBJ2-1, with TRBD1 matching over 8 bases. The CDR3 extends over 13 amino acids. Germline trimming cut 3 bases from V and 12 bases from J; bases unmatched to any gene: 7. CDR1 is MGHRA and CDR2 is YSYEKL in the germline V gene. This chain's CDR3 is CASSQDRAGRQFF. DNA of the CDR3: TGCGCCAGCAGCCAGGACAGGGCGGGTCGGCAGTTCTTC.

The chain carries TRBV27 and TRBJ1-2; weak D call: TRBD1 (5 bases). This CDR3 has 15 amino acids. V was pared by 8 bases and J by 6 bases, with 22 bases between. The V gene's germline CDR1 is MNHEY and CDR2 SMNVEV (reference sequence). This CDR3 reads CASAPWGRGSNGYTF. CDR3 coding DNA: TGTGCCAGCGCCCCCTGGGGCCGGGGATCTAATGGCTACACCTTC.

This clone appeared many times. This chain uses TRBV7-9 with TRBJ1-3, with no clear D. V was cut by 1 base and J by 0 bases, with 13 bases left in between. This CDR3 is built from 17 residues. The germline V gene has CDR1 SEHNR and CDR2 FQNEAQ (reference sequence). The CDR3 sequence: CASSLGGPLYSGNTIYF. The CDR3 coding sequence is TGTGCCAGCAGCTTAGGCGGACCCCTCTACTCTGGAAACACCATATATTTT.

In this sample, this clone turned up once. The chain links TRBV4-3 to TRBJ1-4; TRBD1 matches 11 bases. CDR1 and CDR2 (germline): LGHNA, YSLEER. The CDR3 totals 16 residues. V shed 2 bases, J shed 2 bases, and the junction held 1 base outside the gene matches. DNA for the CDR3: TGCGCCAGCAGCCAACGGGACAGGGGGACTAATGAAAAACTGTTTTTT. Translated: CASSQRDRGTNEKLFF.

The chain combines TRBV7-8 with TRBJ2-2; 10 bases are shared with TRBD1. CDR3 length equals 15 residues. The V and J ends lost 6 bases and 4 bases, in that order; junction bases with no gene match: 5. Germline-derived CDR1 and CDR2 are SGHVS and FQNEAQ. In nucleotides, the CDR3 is TGTGCCAGCAGGACTGGACAGGGGGTCACCGGGGAGCTGTTTTTT. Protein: CASRTGQGVTGELFF.

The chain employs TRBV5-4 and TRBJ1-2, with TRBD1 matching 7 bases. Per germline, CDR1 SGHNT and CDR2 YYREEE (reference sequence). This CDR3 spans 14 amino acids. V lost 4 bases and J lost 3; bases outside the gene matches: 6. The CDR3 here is CASSPPGTDYGYTF. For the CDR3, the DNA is TGTGCCAGCAGCCCACCCGGGACAGACTATGGCTACACCTTC.

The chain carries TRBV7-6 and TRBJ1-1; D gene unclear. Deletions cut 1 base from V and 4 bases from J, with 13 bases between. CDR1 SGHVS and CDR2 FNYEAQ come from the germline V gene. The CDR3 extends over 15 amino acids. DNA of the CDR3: TGTGCCAGCAGCTTAGGCGGCAGCCCACCCACTGAAGCTTTCTTT. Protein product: CASSLGGSPPTEAFF.

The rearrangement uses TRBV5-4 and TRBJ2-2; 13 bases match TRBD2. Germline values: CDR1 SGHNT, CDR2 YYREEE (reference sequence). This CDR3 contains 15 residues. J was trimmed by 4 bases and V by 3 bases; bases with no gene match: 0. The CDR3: CASSWTSGGTGELFF. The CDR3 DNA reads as TGTGCCAGCAGCTGGACTAGCGGGGGCACCGGGGAGCTGTTTTTT.

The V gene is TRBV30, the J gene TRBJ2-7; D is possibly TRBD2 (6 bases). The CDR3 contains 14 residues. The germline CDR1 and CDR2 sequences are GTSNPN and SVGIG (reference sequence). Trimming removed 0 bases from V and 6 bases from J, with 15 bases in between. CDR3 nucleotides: TGTGCCTGGAGTGTATTTGGGGGAGGTCTCGAGCAGTACTTC. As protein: CAWSVFGGGLEQYF.

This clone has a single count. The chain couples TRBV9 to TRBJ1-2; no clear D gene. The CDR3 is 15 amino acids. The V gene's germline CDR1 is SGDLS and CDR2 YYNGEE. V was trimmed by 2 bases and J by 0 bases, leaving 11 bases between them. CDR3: CASSVDPQANYGYTF. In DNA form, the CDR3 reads TGTGCCAGCAGCGTTGATCCCCAAGCTAACTATGGCTACACCTTC.

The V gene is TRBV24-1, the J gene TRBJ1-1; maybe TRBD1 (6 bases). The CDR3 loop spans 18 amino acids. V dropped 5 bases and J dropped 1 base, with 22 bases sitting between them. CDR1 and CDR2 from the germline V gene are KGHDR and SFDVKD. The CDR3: CATSGNTGIGEGNTEAFF. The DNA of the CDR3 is TGTGCCACCAGTGGGAATACAGGGATCGGGGAGGGGAACACTGAAGCTTTCTTT.

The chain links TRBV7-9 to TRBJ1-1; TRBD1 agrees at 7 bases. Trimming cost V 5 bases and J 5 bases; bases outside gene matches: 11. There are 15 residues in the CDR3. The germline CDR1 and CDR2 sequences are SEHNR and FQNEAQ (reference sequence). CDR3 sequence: CASSQRQGGWTEAFF. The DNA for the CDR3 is TGTGCCAGCAGCCAGCGACAGGGAGGTTGGACTGAAGCTTTCTTT.

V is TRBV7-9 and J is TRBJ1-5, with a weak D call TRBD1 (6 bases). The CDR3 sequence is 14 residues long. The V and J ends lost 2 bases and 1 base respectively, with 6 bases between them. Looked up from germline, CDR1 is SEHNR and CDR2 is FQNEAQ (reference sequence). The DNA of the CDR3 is TGTGCCAGCAGCTTAAGGGGGAGCAATCAGCCCCAGCATTTT. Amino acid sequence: CASSLRGSNQPQHF.

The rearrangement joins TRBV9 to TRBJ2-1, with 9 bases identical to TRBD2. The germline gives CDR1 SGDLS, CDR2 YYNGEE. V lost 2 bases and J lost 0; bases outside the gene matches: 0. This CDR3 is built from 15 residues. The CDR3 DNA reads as TGTGCCAGCAGCGTTAGCGGGAGCTCCTACAATGAGCAGTTCTTC. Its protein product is CASSVSGSSYNEQFF.

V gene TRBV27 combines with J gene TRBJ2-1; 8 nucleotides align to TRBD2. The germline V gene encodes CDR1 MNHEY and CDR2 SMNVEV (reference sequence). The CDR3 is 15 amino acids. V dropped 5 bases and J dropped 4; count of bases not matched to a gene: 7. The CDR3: CASSPAGGVYNEQFF. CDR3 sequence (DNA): TGTGCCAGCAGTCCTGCCGGGGGGGTATACAATGAGCAGTTCTTC.